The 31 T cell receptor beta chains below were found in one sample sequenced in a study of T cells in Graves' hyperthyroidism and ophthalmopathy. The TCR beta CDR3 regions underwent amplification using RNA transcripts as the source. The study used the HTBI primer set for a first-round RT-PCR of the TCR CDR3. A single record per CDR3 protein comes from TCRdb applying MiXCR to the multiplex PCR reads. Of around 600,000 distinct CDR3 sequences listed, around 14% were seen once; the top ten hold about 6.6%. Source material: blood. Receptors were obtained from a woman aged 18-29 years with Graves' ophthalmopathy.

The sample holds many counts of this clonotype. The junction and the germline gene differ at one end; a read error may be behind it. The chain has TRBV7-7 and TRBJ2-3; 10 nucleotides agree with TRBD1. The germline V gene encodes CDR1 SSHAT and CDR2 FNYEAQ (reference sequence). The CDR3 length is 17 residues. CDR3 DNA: TGTGCTAGCAGCTTAGGACCCCCGGGACAGGGGACAGATACGCAGTATTTT. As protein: CASSLGPPGQGTDTQYF.

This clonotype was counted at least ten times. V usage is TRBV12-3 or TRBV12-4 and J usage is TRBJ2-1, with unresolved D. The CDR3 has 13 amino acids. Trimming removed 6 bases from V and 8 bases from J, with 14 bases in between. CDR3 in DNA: TGTGCCAGCAGACATTTCGGCCCGGATGAGCAGTTCTTC. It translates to CASRHFGPDEQFF.

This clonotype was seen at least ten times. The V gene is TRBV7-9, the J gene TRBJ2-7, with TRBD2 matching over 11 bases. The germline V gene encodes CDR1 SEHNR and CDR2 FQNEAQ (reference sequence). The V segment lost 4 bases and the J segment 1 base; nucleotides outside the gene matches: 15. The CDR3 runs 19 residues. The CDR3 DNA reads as TGTGCCAGCAGCTCTAGCGGGGGTAGCGGGAGGGCCGCATCCTACGAGCAGTACTTC. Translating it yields CASSSSGGSGRAASYEQYF.

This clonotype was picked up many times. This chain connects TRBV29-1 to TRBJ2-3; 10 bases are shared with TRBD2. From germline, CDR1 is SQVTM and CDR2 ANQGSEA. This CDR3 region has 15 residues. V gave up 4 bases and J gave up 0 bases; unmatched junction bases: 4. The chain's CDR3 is CSVVLAGTSTDTQYF. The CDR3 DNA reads TGCAGCGTTGTACTAGCGGGGACTAGCACAGATACGCAGTATTTT.

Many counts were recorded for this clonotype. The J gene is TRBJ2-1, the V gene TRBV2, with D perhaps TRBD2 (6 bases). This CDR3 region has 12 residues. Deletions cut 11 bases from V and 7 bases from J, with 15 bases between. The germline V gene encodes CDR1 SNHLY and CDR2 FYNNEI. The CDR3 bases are TGTGCCGGGGGTTGGGAGGTAAATGAGCAGTTCTTC. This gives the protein CAGGWEVNEQFF.

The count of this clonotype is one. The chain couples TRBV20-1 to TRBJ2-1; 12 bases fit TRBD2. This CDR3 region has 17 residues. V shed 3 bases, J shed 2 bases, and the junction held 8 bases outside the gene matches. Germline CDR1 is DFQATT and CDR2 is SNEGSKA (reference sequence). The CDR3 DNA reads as TGCAGTGCTAGTTCTTGGACTAGCGGGACCACCTACAATGAGCAGTTCTTC. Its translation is CSASSWTSGTTYNEQFF.

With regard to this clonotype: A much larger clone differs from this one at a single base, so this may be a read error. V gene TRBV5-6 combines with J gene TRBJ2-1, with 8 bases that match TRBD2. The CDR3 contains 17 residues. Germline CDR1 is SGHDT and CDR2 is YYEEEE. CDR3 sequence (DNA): TGTGCCAGCAGCTTGGCCTTCAGCGGGAGCGCGAGGAATGAGCAGTCCTTC. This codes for CASSLAFSGSARNEQSF.

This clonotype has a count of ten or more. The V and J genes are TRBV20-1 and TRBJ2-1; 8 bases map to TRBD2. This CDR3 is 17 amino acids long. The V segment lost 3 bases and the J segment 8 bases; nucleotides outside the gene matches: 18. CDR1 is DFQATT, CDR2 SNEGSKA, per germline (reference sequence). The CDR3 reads CSARLAGTLWVSDEQFF. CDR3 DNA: TGCAGTGCTAGGTTAGCGGGAACTTTGTGGGTTTCGGATGAGCAGTTCTTC.

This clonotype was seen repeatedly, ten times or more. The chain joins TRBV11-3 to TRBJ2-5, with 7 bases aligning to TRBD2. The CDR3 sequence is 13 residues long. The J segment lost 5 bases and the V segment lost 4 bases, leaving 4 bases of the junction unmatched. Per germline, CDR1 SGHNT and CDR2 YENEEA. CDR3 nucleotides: TGTGCCAGCAGCTCTTTCGGGGGGGAGACCCAGTACTTC. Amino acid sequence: CASSSFGGETQYF. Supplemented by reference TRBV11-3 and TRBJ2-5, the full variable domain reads EAGVVQSPRYKIIEKKQPVAFWCNPISGHNTLYWYLQNLGQGPELLIRYENEEAVDDSQLPKDRFSAERLKGVDSTLKIQPAELGDSAVYLCASSSFGGETQYFGPGTRLLVL.

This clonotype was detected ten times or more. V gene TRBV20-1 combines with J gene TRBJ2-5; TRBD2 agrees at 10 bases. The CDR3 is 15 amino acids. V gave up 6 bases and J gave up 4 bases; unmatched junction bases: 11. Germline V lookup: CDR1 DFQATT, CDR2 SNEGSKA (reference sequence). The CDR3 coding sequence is TGCAGTGCCCCCCCGGCAGCGGGAGGGGGAGAGACCCAGTACTTC. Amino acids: CSAPPAAGGGETQYF.

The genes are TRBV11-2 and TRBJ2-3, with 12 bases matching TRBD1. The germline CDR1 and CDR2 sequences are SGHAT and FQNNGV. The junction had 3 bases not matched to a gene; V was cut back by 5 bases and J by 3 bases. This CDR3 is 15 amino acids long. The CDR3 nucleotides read TGTGCCAGCAGCAAGGGACAGGGGGCGACAGATACGCAGTATTTT. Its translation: CASSKGQGATDTQYF. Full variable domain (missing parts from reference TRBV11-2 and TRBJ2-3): EAGVAQSPRYKIIEKRQSVAFWCNPISGHATLYWYQQILGQGPKLLIQFQNNGVVDDSQLPKDRFSAERLKGVDSTLKIQPAKLEDSAVYLCASSKGQGATDTQYFGPGTRLTVL.

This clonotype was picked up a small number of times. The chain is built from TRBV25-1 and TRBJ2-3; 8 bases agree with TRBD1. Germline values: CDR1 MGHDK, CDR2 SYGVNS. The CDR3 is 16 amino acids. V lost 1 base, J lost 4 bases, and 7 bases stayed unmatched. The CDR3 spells CASSESQGARADTQYF. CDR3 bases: TGTGCCAGCAGTGAATCCCAGGGGGCGAGGGCAGATACGCAGTATTTT.

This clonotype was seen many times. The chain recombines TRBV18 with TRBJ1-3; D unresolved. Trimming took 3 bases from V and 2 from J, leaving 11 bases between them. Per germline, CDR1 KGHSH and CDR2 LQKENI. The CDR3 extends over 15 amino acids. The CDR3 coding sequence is TGTGCCAGCTCACCCCAGCCAGGAACTGGAAACACCATATATTTT. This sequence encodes CASSPQPGTGNTIYF.

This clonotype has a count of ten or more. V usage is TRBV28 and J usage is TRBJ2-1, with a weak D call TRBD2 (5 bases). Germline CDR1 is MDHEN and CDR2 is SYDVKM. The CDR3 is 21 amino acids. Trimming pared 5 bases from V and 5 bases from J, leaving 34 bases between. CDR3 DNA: TGTGCCAGCAGTCTTGACCCGTGGTTCTCCAGCGTATCGGGGTTGGACAATGAGCAGTTCTTC. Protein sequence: CASSLDPWFSSVSGLDNEQFF.

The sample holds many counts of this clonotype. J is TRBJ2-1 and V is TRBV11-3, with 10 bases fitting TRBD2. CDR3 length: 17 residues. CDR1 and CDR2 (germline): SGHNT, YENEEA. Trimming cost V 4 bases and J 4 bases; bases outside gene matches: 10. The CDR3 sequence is CASSSTFLAGEYNEQFF. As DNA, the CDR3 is TGTGCCAGCAGCTCGACCTTTCTAGCGGGGGAATACAATGAGCAGTTCTTC.

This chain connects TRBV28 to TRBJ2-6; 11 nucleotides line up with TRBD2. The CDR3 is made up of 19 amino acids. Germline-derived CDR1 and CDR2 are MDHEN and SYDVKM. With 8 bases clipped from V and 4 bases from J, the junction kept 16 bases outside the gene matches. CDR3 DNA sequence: TGTGCCAGCGTGCCAATAGTCTTAGCGGGGGGGGCGGGGGCCAACGTCCTGACTTTC. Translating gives CASVPIVLAGGAGANVLTF.

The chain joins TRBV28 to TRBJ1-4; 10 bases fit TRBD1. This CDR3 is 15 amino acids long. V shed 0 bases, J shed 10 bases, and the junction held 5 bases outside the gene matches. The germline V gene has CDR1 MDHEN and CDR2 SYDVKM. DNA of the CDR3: TGTGCCAGCAGTTTATGGGGGACAGGGGTGGGAAAACTGTTTTTT. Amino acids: CASSLWGTGVGKLFF.

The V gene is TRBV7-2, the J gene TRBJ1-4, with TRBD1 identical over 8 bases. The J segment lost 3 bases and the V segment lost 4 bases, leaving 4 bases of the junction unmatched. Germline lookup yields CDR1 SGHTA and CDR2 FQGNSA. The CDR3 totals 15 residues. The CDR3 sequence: CASSSQGAPNEKLFF. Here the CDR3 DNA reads TGTGCCAGCAGCTCGCAGGGGGCGCCTAATGAAAAACTGTTTTTT.

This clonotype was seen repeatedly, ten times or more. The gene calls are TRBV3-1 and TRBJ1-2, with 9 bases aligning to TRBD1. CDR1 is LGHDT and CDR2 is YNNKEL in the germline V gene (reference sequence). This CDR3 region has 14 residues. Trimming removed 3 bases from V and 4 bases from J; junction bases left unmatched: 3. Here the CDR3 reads CASSQGQGGYGYTF. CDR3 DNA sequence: TGTGCCAGCAGCCAGGGACAGGGTGGCTATGGCTACACCTTC.

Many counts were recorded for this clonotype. The CDR3 loop is CASSHLAGAYNEQFF. The CDR3, as DNA: TGTGCCAGCAGCCACCTAGCGGGAGCCTACAATGAGCAGTTCTTC. The rearrangement uses TRBV14 and TRBJ2-1; 10 bases map to TRBD2. CDR3 length equals 15 residues. J lost 2 bases, V lost 3 bases, and 1 base had no gene match. Germline CDR1 SGHDN, CDR2 FVKESK.

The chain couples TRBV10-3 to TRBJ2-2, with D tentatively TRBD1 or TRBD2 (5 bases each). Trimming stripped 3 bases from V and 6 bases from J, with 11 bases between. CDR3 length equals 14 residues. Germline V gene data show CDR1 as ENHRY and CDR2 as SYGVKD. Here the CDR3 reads CAISDRLGAGELFF. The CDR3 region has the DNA TGTGCCATCAGTGATCGGCTGGGGGCCGGGGAGCTGTTTTTT.

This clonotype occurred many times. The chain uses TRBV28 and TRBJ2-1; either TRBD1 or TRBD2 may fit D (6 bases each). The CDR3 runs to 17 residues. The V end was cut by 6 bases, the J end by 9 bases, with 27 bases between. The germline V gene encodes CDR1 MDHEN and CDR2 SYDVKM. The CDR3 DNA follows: TGTGCCAGCAGCTCCAACGTGCGTAGCGGTACCAGGGGTGAGCAGTTCTTC. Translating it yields CASSSNVRSGTRGEQFF.

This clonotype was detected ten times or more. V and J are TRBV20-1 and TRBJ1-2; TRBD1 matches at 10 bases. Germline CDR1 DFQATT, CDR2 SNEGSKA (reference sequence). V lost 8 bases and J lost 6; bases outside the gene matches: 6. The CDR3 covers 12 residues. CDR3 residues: CSSQDRGDGYTF. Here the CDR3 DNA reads TGCAGTTCCCAGGACAGGGGGGATGGCTACACCTTC.

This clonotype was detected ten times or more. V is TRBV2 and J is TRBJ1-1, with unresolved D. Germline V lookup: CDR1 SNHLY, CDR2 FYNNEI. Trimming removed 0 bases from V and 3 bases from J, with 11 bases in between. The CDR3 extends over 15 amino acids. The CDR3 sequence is CASSEAGTSYTEAFF. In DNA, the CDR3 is TGTGCCAGCAGTGAAGCTGGCACCTCATACACTGAAGCTTTCTTT.

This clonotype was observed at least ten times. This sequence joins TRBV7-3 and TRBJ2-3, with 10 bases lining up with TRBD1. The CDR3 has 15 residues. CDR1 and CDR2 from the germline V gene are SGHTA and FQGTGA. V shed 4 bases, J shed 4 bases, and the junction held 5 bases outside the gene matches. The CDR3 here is CASSSRTGGADTQYF. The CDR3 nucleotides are TGTGCCAGCAGCTCACGGACAGGGGGGGCAGATACGCAGTATTTT.

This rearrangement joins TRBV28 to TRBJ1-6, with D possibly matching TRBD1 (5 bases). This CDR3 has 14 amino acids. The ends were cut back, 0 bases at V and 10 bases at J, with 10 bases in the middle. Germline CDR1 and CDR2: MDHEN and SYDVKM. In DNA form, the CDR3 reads TGTGCCAGCAGTTTATGGCACGAGGGGTCACCCCTCCACTTT. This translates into CASSLWHEGSPLHF.

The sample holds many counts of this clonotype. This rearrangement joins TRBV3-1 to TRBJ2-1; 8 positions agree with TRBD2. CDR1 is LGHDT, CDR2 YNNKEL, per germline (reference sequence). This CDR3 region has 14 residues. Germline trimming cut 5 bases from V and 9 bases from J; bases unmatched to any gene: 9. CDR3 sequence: CASSEGLGRGEQFF. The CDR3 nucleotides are TGTGCCAGCAGCGAGGGACTAGGGAGGGGTGAGCAGTTCTTC.

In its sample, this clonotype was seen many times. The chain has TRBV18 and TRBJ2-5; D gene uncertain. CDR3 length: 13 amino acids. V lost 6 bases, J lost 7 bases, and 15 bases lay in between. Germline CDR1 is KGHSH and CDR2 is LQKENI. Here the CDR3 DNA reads TGTGCCAGCTCTCCAGAGGCTGATTGGACCCAGTACTTC. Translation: CASSPEADWTQYF.

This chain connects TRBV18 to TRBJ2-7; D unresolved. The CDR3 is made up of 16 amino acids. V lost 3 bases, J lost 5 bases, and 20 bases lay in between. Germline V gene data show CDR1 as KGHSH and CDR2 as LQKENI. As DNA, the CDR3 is TGTGCCAGCTCACCCCACCCAATCGGACCTATCGACGAGCAGTACTTC. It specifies CASSPHPIGPIDEQYF.

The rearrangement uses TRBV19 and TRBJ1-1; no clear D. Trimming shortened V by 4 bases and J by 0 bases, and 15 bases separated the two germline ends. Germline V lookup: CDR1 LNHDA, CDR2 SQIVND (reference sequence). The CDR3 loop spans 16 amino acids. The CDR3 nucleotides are TGTGCCAGTAGTACCCCCTCTTTGAGAATGAACACTGAAGCTTTCTTT. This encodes CASSTPSLRMNTEAFF.

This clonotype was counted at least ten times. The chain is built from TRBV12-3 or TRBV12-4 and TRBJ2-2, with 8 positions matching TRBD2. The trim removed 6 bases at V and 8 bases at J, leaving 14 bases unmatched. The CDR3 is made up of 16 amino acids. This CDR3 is CASRVTGTRKSGELFF. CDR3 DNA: TGTGCCAGCAGAGTTACGGGGACTAGAAAATCAGGGGAGCTGTTTTTT.